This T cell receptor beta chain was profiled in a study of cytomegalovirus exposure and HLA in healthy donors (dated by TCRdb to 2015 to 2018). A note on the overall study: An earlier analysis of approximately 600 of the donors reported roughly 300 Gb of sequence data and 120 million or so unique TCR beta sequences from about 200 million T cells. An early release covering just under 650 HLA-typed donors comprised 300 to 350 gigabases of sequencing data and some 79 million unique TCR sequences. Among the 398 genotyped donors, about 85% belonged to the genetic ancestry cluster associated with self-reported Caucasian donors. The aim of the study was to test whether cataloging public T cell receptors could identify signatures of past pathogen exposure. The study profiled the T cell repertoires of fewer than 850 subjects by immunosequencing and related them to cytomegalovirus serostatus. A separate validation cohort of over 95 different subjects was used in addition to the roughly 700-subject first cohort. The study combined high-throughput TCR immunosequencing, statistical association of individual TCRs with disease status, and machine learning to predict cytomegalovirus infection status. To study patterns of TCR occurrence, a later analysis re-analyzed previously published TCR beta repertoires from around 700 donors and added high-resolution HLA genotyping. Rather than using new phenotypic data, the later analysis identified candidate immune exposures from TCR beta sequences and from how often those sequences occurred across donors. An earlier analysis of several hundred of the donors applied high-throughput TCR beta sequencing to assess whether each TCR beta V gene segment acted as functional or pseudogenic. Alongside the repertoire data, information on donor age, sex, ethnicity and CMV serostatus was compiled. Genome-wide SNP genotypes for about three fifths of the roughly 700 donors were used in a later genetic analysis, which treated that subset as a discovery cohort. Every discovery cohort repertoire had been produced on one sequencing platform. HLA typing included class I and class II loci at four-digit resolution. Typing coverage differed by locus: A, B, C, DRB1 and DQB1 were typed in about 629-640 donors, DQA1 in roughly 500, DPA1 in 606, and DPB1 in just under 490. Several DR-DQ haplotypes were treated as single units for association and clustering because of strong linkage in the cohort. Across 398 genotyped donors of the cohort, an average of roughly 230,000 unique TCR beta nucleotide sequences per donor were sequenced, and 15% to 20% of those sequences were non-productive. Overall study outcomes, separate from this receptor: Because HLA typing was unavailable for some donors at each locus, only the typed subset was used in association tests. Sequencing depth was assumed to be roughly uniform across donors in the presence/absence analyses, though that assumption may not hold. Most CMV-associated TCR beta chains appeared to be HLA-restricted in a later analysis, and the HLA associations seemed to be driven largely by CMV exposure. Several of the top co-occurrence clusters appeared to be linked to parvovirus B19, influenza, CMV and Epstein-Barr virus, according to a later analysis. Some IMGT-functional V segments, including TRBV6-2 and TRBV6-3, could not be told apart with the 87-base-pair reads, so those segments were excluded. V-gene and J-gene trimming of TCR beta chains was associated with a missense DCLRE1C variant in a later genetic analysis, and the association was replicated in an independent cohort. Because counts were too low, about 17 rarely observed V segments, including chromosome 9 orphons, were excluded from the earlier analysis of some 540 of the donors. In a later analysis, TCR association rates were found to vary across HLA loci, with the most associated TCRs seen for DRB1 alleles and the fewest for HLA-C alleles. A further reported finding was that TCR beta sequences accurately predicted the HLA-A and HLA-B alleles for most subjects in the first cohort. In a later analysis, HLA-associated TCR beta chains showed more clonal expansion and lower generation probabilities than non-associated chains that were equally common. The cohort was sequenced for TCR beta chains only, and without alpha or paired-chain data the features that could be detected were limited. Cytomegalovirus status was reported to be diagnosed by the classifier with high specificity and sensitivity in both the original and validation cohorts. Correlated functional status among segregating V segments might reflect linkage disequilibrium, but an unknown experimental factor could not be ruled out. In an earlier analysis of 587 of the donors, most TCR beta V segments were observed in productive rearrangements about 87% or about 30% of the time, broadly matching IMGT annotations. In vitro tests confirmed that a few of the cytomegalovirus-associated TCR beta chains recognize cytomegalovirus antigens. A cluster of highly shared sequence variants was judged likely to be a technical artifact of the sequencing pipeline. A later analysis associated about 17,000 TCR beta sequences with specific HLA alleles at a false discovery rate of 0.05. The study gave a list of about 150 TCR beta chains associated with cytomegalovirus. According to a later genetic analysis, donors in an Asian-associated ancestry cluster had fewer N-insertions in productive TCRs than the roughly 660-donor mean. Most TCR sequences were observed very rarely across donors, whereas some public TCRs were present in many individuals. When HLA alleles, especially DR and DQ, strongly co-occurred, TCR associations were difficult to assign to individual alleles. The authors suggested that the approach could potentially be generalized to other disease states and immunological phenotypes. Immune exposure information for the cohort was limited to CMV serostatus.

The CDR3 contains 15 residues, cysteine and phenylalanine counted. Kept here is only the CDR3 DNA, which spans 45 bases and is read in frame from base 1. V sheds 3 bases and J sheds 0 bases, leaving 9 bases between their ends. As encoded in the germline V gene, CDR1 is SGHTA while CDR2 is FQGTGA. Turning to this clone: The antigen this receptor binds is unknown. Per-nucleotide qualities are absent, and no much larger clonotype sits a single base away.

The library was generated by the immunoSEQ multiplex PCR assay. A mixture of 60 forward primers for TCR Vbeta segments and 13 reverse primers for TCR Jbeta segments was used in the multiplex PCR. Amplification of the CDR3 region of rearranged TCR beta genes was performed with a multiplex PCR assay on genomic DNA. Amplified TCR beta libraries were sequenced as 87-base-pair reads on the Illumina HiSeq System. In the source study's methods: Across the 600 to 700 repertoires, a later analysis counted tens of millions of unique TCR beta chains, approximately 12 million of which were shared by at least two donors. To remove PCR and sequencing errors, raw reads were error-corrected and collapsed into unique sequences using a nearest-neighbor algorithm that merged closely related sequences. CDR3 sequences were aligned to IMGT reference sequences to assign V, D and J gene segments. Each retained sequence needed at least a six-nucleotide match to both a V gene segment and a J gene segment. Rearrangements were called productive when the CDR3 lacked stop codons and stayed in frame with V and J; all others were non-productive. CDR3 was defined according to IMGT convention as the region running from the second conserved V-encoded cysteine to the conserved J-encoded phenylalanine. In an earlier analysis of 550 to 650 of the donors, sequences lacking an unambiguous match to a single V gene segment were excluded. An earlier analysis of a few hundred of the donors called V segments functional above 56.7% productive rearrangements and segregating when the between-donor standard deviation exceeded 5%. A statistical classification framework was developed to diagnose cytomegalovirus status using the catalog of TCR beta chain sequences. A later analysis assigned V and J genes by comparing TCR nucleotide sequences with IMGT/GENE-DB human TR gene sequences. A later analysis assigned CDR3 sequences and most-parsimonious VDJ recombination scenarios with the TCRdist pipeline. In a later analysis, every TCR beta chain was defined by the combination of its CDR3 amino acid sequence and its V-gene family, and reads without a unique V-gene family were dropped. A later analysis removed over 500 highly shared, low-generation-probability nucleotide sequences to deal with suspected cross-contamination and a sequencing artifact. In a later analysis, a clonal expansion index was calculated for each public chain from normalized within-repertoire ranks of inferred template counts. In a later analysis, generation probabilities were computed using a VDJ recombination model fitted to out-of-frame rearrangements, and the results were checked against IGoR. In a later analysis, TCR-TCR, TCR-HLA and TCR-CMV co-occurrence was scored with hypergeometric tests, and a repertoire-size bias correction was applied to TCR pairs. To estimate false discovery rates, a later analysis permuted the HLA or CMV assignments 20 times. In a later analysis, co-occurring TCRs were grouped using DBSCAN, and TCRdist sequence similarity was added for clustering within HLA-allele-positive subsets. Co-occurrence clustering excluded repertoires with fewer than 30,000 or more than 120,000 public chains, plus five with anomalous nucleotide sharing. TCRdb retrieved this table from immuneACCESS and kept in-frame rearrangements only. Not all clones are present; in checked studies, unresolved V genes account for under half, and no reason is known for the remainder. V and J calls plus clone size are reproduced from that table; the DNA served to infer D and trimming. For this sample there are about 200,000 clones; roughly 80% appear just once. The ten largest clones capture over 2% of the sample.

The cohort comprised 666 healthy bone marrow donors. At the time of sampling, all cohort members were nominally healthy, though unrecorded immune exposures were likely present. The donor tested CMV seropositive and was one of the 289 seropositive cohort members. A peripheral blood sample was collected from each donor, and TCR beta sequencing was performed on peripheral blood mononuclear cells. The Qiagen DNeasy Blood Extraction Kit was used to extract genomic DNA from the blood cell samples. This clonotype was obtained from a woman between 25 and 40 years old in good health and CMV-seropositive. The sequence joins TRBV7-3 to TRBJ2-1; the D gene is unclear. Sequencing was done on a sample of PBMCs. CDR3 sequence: CASSFGRSSYNEQFF. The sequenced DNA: TGTGCCAGCAGCTTTGGGCGCAGCTCCTACAATGAGCAGTTCTTC.